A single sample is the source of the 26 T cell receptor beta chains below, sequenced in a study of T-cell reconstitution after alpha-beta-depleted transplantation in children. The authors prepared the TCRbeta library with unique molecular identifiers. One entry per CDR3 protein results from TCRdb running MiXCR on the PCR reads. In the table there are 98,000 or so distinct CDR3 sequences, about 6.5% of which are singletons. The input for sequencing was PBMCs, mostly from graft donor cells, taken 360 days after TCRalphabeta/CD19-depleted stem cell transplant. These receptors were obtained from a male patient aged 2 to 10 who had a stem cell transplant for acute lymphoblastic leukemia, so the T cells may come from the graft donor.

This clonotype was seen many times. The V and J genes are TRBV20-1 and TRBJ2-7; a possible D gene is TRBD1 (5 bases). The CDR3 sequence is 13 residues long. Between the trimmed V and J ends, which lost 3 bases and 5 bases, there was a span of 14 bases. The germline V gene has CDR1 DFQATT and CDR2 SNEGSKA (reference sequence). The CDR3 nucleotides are TGCAGTGCTAGGGGGCAGGATAGCCACGAGCAGTACTTC. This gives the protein CSARGQDSHEQYF.

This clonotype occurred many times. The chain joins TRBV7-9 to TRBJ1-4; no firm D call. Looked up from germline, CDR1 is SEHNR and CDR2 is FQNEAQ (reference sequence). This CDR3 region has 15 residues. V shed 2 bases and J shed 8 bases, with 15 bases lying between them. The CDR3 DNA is TGTGCCAGCAGCTTAACGGGTGGGGATCGGGAAAAACTGTTTTTT. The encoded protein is CASSLTGGDREKLFF.

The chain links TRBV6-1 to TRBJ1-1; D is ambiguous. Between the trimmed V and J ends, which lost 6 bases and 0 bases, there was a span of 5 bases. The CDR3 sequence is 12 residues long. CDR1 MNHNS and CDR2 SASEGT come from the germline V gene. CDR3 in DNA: TGTGCCAGCAGATGGGTGAACACTGAAGCTTTCTTT. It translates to CASRWVNTEAFF.

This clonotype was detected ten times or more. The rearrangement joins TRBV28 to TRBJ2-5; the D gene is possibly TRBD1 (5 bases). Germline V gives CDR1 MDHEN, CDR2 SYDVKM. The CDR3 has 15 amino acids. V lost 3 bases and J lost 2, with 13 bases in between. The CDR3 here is CASSFIRQGQETQYF. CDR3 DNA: TGTGCCAGCAGTTTTATCCGCCAGGGACAAGAGACCCAGTACTTC.

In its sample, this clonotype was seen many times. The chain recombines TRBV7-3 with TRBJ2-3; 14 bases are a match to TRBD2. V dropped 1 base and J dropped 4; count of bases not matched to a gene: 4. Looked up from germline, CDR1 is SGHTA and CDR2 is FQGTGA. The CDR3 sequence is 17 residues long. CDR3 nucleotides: TGTGCCAGCAGCTTAAATCCGGGACTAGCGGGAGCAGATACGCAGTATTTT. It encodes CASSLNPGLAGADTQYF.

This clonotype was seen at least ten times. The CDR3 here is CASSQDHSNQPQHF. CDR3 nucleotide sequence: TGCGCCAGCAGCCAAGACCATAGCAATCAGCCCCAGCATTTT. V and J are TRBV4-3 and TRBJ1-5, with D hard to call. Per germline, CDR1 LGHNA and CDR2 YSLEER. V dropped 0 bases and J dropped 0 bases, with 3 bases sitting between them. CDR3 length: 14 residues.

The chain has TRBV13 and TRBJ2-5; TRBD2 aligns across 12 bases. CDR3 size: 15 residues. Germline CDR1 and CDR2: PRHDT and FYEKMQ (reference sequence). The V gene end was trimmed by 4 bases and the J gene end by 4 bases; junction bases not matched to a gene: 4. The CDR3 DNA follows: TGTGCCAGCAGCTCTAGCGGGGGGGCCCGAGAGACCCAGTACTTC. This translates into CASSSSGGARETQYF.

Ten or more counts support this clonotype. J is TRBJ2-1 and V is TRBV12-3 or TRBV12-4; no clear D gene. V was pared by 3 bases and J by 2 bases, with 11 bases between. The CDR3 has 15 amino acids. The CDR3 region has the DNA TGTGCCAGCAGTTTTCTATTAGGCCCCTACAATGAGCAGTTCTTC. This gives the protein CASSFLLGPYNEQFF.

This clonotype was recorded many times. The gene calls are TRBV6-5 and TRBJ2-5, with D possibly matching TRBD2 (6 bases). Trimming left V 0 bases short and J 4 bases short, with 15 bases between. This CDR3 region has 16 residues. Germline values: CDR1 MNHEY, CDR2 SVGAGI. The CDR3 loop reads CASSYSPGASLETQYF. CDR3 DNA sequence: TGTGCCAGCAGTTACTCGCCGGGAGCGAGCTTAGAGACCCAGTACTTC.

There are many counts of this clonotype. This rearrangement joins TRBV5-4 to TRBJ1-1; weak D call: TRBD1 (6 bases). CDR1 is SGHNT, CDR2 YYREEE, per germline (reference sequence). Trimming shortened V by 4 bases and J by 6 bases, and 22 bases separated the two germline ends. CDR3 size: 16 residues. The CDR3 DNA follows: TGTGCCAGCAGCACAACGTCGACAGGCATCTTAGCTGAAGCTTTCTTT. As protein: CASSTTSTGILAEAFF.

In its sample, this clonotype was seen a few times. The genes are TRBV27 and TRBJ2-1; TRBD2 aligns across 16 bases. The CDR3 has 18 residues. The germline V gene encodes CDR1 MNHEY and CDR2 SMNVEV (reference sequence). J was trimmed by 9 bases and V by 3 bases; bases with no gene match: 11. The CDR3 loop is CASSFSLGLAGGPFEQFF. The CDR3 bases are TGTGCCAGCAGTTTTTCGTTGGGACTAGCGGGGGGGCCATTTGAGCAGTTCTTC.

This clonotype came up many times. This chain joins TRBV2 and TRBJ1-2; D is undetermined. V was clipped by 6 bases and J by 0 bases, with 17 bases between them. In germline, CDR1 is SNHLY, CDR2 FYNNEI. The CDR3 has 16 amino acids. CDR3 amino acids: CASSFKARDSNYGYTF. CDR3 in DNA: TGTGCCAGCAGCTTCAAGGCCAGAGACTCTAACTATGGCTACACCTTC.

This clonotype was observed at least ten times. CDR3 region: CATSSPFNGGNTEAFF. DNA of the CDR3: TGTGCCACCAGCTCCCCCTTTAACGGAGGGAACACTGAAGCTTTCTTT. This sequence joins TRBV15 and TRBJ1-1; D not resolved. Trimming pared 5 bases from V and 1 base from J, leaving 17 bases between. Germline-derived CDR1 and CDR2 are LNHNV and YYDKDF (reference sequence). The CDR3 is made up of 16 amino acids.

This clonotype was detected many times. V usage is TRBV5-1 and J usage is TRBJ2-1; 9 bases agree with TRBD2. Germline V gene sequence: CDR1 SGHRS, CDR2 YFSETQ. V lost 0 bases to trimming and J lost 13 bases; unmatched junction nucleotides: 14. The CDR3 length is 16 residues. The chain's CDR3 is CASSLDGTREREVQFF. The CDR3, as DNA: TGCGCCAGCAGCTTGGACGGGACGAGGGAGCGGGAGGTACAGTTCTTC. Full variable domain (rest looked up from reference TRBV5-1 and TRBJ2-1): KAGVTQTPRYLIKTRGQQVTLSCSPISGHRSVSWYQQTPGQGLQFLFEYFSETQRNKGNFPGRFSGRQFSNSRSEMNVSTLELGDSALYLCASSLDGTREREVQFFGPGTRLTVL.

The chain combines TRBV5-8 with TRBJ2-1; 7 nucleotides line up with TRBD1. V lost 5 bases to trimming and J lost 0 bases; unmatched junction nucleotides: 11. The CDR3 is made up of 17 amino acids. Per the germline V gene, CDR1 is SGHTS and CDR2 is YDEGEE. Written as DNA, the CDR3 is TGTGCCAGCAGATCTAGTTGGGACAGCAGCTCCTACAATGAGCAGTTCTTC. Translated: CASRSSWDSSSYNEQFF.

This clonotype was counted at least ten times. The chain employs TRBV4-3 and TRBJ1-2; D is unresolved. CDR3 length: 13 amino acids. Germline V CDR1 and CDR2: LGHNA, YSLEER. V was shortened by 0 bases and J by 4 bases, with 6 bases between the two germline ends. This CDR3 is CASSQEDGYGYTF. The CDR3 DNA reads TGCGCCAGCAGCCAAGAGGACGGCTATGGCTACACCTTC.

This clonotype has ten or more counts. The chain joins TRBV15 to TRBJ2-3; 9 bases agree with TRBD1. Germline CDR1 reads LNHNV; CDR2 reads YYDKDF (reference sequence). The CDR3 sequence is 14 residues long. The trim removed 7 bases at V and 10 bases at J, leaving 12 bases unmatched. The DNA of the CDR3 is TGTGCCACCAACCGGGACAGGGAGGGGTACGCGCAGTATTTT. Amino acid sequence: CATNRDREGYAQYF.

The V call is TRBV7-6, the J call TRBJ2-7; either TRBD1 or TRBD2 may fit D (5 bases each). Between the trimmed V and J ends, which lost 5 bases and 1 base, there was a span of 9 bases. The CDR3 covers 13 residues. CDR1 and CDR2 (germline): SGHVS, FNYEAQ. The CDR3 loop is CASSRDRSYEQYF. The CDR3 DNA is TGTGCCAGCAGCCGGGACCGGTCCTACGAGCAGTACTTC.

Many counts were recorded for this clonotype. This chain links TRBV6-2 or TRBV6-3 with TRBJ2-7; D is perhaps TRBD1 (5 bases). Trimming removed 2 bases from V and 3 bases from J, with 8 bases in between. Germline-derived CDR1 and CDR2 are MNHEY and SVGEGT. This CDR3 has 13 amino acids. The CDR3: CASSYGAVYEQYF. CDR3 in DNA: TGTGCCAGCAGTTACGGGGCAGTCTACGAGCAGTACTTC.

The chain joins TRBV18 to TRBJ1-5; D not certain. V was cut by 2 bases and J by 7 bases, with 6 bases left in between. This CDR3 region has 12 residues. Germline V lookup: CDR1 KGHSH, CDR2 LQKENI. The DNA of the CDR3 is TGTGCCAGCTCACCAGGAGGGCAGCCCCAGCATTTT. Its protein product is CASSPGGQPQHF.

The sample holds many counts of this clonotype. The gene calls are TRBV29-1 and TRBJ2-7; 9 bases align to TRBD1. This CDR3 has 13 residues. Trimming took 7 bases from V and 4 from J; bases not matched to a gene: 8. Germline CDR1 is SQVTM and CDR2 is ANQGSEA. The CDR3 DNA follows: TGCAGCGCCGTACAGGGGGCGAGGTACGAGCAGTACTTC. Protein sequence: CSAVQGARYEQYF.

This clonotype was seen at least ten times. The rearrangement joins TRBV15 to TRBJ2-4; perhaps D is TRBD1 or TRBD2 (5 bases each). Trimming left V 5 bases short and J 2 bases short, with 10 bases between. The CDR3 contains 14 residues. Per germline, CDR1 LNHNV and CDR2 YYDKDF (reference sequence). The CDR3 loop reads CATSGPGPKNIQYF. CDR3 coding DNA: TGTGCCACCAGCGGACCGGGACCCAAAAACATTCAGTACTTC.

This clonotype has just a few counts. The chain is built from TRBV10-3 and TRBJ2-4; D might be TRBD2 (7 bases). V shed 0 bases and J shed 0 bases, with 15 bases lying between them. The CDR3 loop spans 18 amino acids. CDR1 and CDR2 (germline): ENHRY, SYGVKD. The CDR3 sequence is CAISESRMRGGAKNIQYF. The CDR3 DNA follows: TGTGCCATCAGTGAGTCACGTATGAGGGGGGGAGCCAAAAACATTCAGTACTTC.

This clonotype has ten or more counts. This CDR3 is CSARTWRSATNEKLFF. The CDR3 nucleotides are TGCAGTGCTAGAACGTGGAGATCCGCAACTAATGAAAAACTGTTTTTT. This rearrangement joins TRBV20-1 to TRBJ1-4; D uncertain. This CDR3 contains 16 residues. V lost 2 bases and J lost 0, with 13 bases in between. Germline values: CDR1 DFQATT, CDR2 SNEGSKA (reference sequence).

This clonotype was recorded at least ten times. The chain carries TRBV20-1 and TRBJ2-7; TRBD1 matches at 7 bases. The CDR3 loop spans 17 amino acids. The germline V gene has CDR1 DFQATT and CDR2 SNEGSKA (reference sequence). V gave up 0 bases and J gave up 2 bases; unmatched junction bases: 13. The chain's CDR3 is CSARDRSTGTEAYEQYF. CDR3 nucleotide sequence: TGCAGTGCTAGAGATAGGTCCACCGGGACAGAGGCCTACGAGCAGTACTTC.

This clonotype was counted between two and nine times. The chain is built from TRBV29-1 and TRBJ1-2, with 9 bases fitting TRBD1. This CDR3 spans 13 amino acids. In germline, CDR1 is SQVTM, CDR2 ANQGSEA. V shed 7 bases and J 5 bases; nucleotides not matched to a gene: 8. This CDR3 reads CSARLDRGYGYTF. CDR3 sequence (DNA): TGCAGCGCCCGCCTTGACAGGGGGTATGGCTACACCTTC.